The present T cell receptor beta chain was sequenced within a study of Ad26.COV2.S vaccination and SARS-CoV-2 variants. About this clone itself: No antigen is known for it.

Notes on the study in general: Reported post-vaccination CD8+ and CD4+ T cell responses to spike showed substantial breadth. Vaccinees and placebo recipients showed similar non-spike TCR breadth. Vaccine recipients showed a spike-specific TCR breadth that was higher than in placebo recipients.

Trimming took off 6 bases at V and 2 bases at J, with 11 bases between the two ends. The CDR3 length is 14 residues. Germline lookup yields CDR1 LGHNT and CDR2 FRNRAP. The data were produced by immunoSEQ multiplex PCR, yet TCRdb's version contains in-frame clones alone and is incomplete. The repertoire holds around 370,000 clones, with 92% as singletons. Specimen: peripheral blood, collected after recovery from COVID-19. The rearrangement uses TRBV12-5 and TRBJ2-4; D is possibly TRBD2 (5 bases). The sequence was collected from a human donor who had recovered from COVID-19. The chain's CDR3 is CASGTDWTKNIQYF. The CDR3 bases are TGTGCTAGTGGGACGGACTGGACCAAAAACATTCAGTACTTC. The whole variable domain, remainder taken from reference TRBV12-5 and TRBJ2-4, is DARVTQTPRHKVTEMGQEVTMRCQPILGHNTVFWYRQTMMQGLELLAYFRNRAPLDDSGMPKDRFSAEMPDATLATLKIQPSEPRDSAVYFCASGTDWTKNIQYFGAGTRLSVL.